The rows below give T cell receptor beta chains drawn from one sample of a study of blood T cell repertoires in COVID-19. The repertoire was sequenced with immunoSEQ multiplex PCR; TCRdb's copy has only in-frame clones and lacks some. This sample has about 16,000 clones, with approximately 88% found just once. The sample was peripheral blood. The receptors derive from a human donor in a cohort sampled during active COVID-19. Both conserved end residues are part of each CDR3. Fields, in order: D gene, V gene, J gene, CDR3 DNA, CDR3 protein. D genes are given only for firm matches.

TRBD2	TRBV18	TRBJ2-7	TGTGCCAGCTCACCCGGGGGAGGGGCCGAGCAGTACTTC	CASSPGGGAEQYF
.	TRBV7-8	TRBJ2-7	TGTGCCAGCAGCTTACCTTGGCAGGGAAACTACGAGCAGTACTTC	CASSLPWQGNYEQYF
TRBD1	TRBV19	TRBJ1-6	TGTGCCAGTAGTACGACAGGGAATTCACCCCTCCACTTT	CASSTTGNSPLHF
TRBD1	TRBV7-2	TRBJ2-7	TGTGCCAGCAGCTGGCCGGGACAGGAAAGGTACGAGCAGTACTTC	CASSWPGQERYEQYF
.	TRBV2	TRBJ2-5	TGTGCCAGCAGTGGGGGCCCGGCCCAAGAGACCCAGTACTTC	CASSGGPAQETQYF
TRBD1	TRBV27	TRBJ1-1	TGTGCCAGCAGTTCGACAGGGATATCGGAAGCTTTCTTT	CASSSTGISEAFF
.	TRBV5-5	TRBJ1-2	TGTGCCAGCAGCCAACGGTGGCCAGGGATTAACTATGGCTACACCTTC	CASSQRWPGINYGYTF
.	TRBV27	TRBJ2-1	TGTGCCAGCAGTTTTGTGGGGCGTGGATACAATGAGCAGTTCTTC	CASSFVGRGYNEQFF
TRBD1	TRBV2	TRBJ1-1	TGTGCCAGCATACGGACAGGGGGTTCGATGAACACTGAAGCTTTCTTT	CASIRTGGSMNTEAFF
TRBD2	TRBV6-5	TRBJ2-7	TGTGCCAGCAGGAAAGGGACTAGCGGGGACTACGAGCAGTACTTC	CASRKGTSGDYEQYF
TRBD1	TRBV7-2	TRBJ1-1	TGTGCCAGCAGCCAGCGACAGGGGCCGAACACTGAAGCTTTCTTT	CASSQRQGPNTEAFF
TRBD1	TRBV29-1	TRBJ1-2	TGCAGCGTTGAAGGCTGGGACAGGGGTAAGGATGGCTACACCTTC	CSVEGWDRGKDGYTF
.	TRBV9	TRBJ2-1	TGTGCCAGCAGCGTACGATTCATGGAGGGTCCGTCTAACAATGAGCAGTTCTTC	CASSVRFMEGPSNNEQFF
.	TRBV21-1	TRBJ2-1	TGTGCCAGCAGCAAAAAGAACCTCGCTAAGTTCTTC	CASSKKNLAKFF
TRBD1	TRBV5-1	TRBJ2-2	TGCGCCAGCAGCCCTCGGACAGGTTCGAACACCGGGGAGCTGTTTTTT	CASSPRTGSNTGELFF